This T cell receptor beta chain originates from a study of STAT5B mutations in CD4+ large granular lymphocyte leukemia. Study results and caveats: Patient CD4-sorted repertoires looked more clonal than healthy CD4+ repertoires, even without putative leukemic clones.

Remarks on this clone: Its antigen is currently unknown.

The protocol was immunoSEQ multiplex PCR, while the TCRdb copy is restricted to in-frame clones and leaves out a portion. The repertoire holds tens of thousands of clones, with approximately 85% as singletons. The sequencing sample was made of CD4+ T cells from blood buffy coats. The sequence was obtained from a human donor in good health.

The CDR3 sequence: CASTRQESSYNEQFF. The CDR3 coding sequence is TGTGCCAGCACAAGACAGGAGAGCTCCTACAATGAGCAGTTCTTC. The rearrangement joins TRBV6-1 to TRBJ2-1, with D perhaps TRBD1 (6 bases). The CDR3 has 15 amino acids. Per germline, CDR1 MNHNS and CDR2 SASEGT. The V and J ends lost 7 bases and 0 bases respectively, with 13 bases between them.